These 10 T cell receptor beta chains were sequenced from one sample in a study of T-cell reconstitution after alpha-beta-depleted transplantation in children. Preparation of the TCRbeta library was carried out with unique molecular identifiers. TCRdb re-called the PCR reads with MiXCR, one entry per CDR3 protein. This sample carries over 550,000 distinct CDR3 sequences, under 12% of them seen once, and the ten largest clones take approximately 4.1%. The input for sequencing was PBMCs from the stem cell graft donor, taken from the stem cell graft. These receptors were taken from a human donor who donated a stem cell graft to a child with acute myeloid leukemia.

This clonotype was seen ten or more times. This chain's CDR3 is CASGLVRISGWKVMKTQYF. Written as DNA, the CDR3 is TGTGCTAGTGGTTTGGTACGCATTAGCGGGTGGAAGGTAATGAAGACCCAGTACTTC. This chain uses TRBV12-5 with TRBJ2-5, with 7 bases matching TRBD2. CDR1 and CDR2 from the germline V gene are LGHNT and FRNRAP. Losses at the gene ends were 0 bases for V and 6 bases for J; bases not matched to a gene: 19. CDR3 length: 19 amino acids.

The chain has TRBV19 and TRBJ1-1; 10 bases map to TRBD1. The V and J ends lost 4 bases and 3 bases, in that order; junction bases with no gene match: 8. Germline loops: CDR1 LNHDA, CDR2 SQIVND (reference sequence). The CDR3 is 16 amino acids. CDR3 sequence: CASSKRQGARDTEAFF. For the CDR3, the DNA is TGTGCCAGTAGTAAAAGACAGGGGGCGCGGGACACTGAAGCTTTCTTT.

This clonotype was seen many times. The CDR3 region has the DNA TGTGCCAGCAGTTTATTTCGGGACACCTCCTACGAGCAGTACTTC. Protein: CASSLFRDTSYEQYF. The chain has TRBV2 and TRBJ2-7, with D possibly matching TRBD1 (6 bases). Trimming pared 5 bases from V and 0 bases from J, leaving 14 bases between. CDR1 and CDR2 (germline): SNHLY, FYNNEI. The CDR3 contains 15 residues.

The chain combines TRBV6-2 or TRBV6-3 with TRBJ2-5, with 10 bases fitting TRBD2. With 6 bases clipped from V and 0 bases from J, the junction kept 4 bases outside the gene matches. The germline V gene has CDR1 MNHEY and CDR2 SVGEGT. The CDR3 is made up of 15 amino acids. The CDR3 protein is CASSRSGRYQETQYF. The CDR3 DNA is TGTGCCAGCAGCCGTAGCGGGAGGTACCAAGAGACCCAGTACTTC.

This clonotype came up many times. The genes are TRBV29-1 and TRBJ2-2, with D perhaps assigned TRBD1 or TRBD2 (5 bases each). With 6 bases removed from V and 6 bases from J, the gap between germline ends came to 8 bases. The CDR3 is 11 residues long. CDR1 and CDR2 from the germline V gene are SQVTM and ANQGSEA. DNA for the CDR3: TGCAGCGTGAGGGACCCCGGGGAGCTGTTTTTT. Protein: CSVRDPGELFF.

This clonotype has only a few counts. The rearrangement links TRBV20-1 to TRBJ1-1; possible D gene TRBD1, 5 bases. Germline V gene lookup returns CDR1 DFQATT and CDR2 SNEGSKA (reference sequence). The CDR3 consists of 15 residues. With 8 bases removed from V and 6 bases from J, the gap between germline ends came to 25 bases. For the CDR3, the DNA is TGCAGTCCAATCGAGCCGGGGCTCCCGAGGGCTGAAGCTTTCTTT. It specifies CSPIEPGLPRAEAFF.

J is TRBJ2-1 and V is TRBV11-2; D perhaps matches TRBD2 (5 bases). Germline V CDR1 and CDR2: SGHAT, FQNNGV. The CDR3 sequence is 13 residues long. Trimming pared 1 base from V and 10 bases from J, leaving 11 bases between. The CDR3 DNA reads TGTGCCAGCAGCTTAGCCATGGAGCGGGAGCAGTTCTTC. Encoded protein: CASSLAMEREQFF.

The chain combines TRBV20-1 with TRBJ1-1; no clear D. The CDR3 totals 12 residues. V shed 2 bases and J shed 11 bases, with 15 bases lying between them. Germline CDR1 and CDR2: DFQATT and SNEGSKA (reference sequence). CDR3 bases: TGCAGTGCTAGATTTCCGCCCGGTCCGGCTTTCTTT. It codes for CSARFPPGPAFF.

The chain recombines TRBV12-3 or TRBV12-4 with TRBJ2-3; 10 bases match TRBD2. This CDR3 has 16 amino acids. Trimming cost V 6 bases and J 1 base; bases outside gene matches: 7. The CDR3 sequence: CASRLSLAGGTDTQYF. The DNA for the CDR3 is TGTGCCAGCAGACTAAGTCTAGCGGGAGGCACAGATACGCAGTATTTT.

This chain links TRBV20-1 with TRBJ1-5; no clear D. The germline gives CDR1 DFQATT, CDR2 SNEGSKA (reference sequence). V was cut by 3 bases and J by 6 bases, with 9 bases left in between. CDR3 size: 12 residues. The CDR3 region has the DNA TGCAGTGCTAGTCGGGGAGGTCAGCCCCAGCATTTT. It yields the protein CSASRGGQPQHF.